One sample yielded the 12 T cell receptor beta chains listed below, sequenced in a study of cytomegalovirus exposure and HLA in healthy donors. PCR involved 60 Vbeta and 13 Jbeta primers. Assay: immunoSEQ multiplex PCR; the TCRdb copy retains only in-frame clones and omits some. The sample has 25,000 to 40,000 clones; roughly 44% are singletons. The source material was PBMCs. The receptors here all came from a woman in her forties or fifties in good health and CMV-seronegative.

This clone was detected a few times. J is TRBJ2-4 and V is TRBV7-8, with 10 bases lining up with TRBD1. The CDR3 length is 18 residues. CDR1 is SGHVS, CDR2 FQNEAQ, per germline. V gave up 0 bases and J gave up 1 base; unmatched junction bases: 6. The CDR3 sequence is CASSLAHGTGVAKNIQYF. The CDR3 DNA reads TGTGCCAGCAGCTTAGCCCACGGGACAGGGGTGGCCAAAAACATTCAGTACTTC.

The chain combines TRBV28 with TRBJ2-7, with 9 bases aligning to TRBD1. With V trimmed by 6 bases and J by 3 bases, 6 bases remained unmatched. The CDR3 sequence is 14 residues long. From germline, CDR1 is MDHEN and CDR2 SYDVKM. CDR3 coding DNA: TGTGCCAGCAGGAGGGGGGGACAGGGCTACGAGCAGTACTTC. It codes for CASRRGGQGYEQYF.

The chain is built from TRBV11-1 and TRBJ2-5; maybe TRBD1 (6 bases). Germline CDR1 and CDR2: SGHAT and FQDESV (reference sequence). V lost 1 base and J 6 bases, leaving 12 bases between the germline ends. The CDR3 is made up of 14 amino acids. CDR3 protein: CASSLVNREKTQYF. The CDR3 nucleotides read TGTGCCAGCAGCTTAGTCAACAGGGAAAAGACCCAGTACTTC.

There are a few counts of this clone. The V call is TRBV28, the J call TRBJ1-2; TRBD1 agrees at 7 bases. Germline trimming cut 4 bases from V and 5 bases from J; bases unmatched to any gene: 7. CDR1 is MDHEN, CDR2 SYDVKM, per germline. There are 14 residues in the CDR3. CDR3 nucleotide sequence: TGTGCCAGCAGTTCCGGGACAGATTTATATGGCTACACCTTC. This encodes CASSSGTDLYGYTF.

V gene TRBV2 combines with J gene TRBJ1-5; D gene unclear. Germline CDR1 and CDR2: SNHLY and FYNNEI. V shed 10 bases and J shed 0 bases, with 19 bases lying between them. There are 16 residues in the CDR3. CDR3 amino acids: CAIPPPQAYSNQPQHF. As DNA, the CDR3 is TGTGCCATCCCTCCACCGCAGGCTTATAGCAATCAGCCCCAGCATTTT.

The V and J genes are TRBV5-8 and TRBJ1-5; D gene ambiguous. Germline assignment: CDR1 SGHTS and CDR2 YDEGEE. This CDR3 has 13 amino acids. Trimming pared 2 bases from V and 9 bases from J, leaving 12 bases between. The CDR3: CASSLGGLRPQHF. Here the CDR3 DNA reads TGTGCCAGCAGCTTAGGCGGCCTCCGGCCCCAGCATTTT.

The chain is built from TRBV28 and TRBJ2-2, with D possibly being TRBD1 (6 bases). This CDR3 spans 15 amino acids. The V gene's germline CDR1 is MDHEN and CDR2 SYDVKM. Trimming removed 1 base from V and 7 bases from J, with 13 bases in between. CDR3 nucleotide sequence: TGTGCCAGCAGTTTATACAGGGATAGTAACGGGGAGCTGTTTTTT. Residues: CASSLYRDSNGELFF.

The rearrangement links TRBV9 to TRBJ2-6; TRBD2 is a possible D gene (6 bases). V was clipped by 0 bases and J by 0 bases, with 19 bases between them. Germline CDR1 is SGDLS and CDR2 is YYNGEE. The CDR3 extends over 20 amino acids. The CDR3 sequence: CASSVEALGLTSSGANVLTF. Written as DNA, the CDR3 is TGTGCCAGCAGCGTAGAGGCCCTAGGACTAACCAGCTCTGGGGCCAACGTCCTGACTTTC.

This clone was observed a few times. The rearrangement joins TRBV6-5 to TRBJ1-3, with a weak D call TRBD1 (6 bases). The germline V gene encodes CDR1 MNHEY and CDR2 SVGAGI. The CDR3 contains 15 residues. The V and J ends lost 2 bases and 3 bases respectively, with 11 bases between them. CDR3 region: CASSYAGADGNTIYF. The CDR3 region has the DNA TGTGCCAGCAGTTACGCAGGGGCCGATGGAAACACCATATATTTT.

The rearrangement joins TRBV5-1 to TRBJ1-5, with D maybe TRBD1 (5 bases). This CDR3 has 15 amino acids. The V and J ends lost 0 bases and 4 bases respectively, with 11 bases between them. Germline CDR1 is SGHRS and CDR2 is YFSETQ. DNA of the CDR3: TGCGCCAGCAGCTTGGGGACGGGGGTTAATCAGCCCCAGCATTTT. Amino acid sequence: CASSLGTGVNQPQHF.

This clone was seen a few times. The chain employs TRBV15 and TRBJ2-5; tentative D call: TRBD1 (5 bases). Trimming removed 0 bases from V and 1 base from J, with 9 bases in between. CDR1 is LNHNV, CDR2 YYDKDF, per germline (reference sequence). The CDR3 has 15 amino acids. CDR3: CATSRDLGAQETQYF. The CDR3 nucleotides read TGTGCCACCAGCAGAGATTTAGGGGCCCAAGAGACCCAGTACTTC.

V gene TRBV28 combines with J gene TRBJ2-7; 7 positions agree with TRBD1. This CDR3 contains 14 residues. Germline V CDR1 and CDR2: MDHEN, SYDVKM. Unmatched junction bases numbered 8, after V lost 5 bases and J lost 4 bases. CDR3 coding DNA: TGTGCCAGCAGTCCAGGGACAGTCAAGTACGAGCAGTACTTC. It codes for CASSPGTVKYEQYF.